Detailed here is one TCR beta chain. The target of this receptor is not known. There are no base qualities to consult, and no much larger clone falls within one base. Inclusive of the bounding cysteine and phenylalanine, the CDR3 is 14 residues long. Only the CDR3 part of the read is kept: 42 bases, read in frame from the first base. Via the germline V gene, CDR1 is SGHRS and CDR2 YFSETQ. Deletion took 3 bases off V and 2 bases off J, with a span of 12 bases between the germline ends. This sample stems from a study of blood T cell repertoires in COVID-19 (dated by TCRdb to between 2020 and 2021). The study in broad terms: Samples covering the acute and convalescent phases of COVID-19 were provided by collaborators in the United States, Italy and Spain. The prospective study material was composed of cDNA or gDNA derived from T cells, B-cell-depleted T cells, or PBMCs. Deeply sampled blood TCRbeta repertoires from subjects exposed to, actively infected with, or recovered from COVID-19 were included in the dataset. The repertoires were released in a freely available public database intended as a resource for research on the immune response to SARS-CoV-2. The samples were drawn from two sources: the first 160 participants of the ongoing ImmuneRACE study, and about 1,300 subjects contributed by 6 global collaborators. Sample metadata almost always included a de-identified subject ID, COVID-19 status, age in years and sex. Where available, HLA class I and class II types were obtained from metadata supplied by the sample provider rather than from assay-based typing.

TCRbeta CDR3 regions were amplified from genomic DNA by means of the immunoSEQ Assay, a bias-controlled multiplex PCR. The study's own analysis went as follows. The number of nucleated cells in each sample was estimated from the amplification of reference gene primers within the assay. Sequence reads were collapsed and filtered to measure the absolute abundance of every unique TCRbeta CDR3 rearrangement. For each sample, productive Simpson clonality was calculated by taking the square root of Simpson's diversity index across productive rearrangements. TCRdb took over this immuneACCESS table, retaining in-frame rearrangements with V and J assigned. Such tables are incomplete; in checked studies, under half of the missing clones stem from an unresolved V gene, and the remainder is unexplained. The DNA was the basis for D and trimming; V, J and clone size are from that table. The sample table shows approximately 350,000 clones, and 65% to 90% are seen once. The ten largest clones add up to about 7.6% of the sample.

The research as a whole found: How much clinical and demographic metadata was included differed by source and by participant, and the metadata was provided uncurated.

One collaborating source in Seattle enrolled patients during active infection and followed them longitudinally through the course of disease. Collaborating institutions collected whole blood in K2EDTA tubes following their own protocols. Collaborator samples were shipped for TCRbeta analysis as frozen whole blood, isolated PBMCs, or DNA extracted from either sample type. The chain employs TRBV5-1 and TRBJ2-7; the D segment cannot be called with confidence. The receptor's source is a woman aged 60-75 years with COVID-19, enrolled during active disease. Input material: peripheral blood. The CDR3 region has the sequence CASSSTGSAYEQYF. The base sequence is TGCGCCAGCAGCTCAACCGGAAGCGCCTACGAGCAGTACTTC.